The sequence of this TCR beta chain was determined in a study of early T cells in non-severe SARS-CoV-2 infection. MiXCR, run by TCRdb on the 5' RACE reads, gives a single entry per CDR3 protein. The sample includes 20,000 to 25,000 distinct CDR3 sequences, about 5.1% of them seen just once. Many counts were recorded for this clonotype. The sample was whole blood. The receptor's source is an adult who was a healthcare worker with PCR-confirmed SARS-CoV-2 infection or an uninfected control (not recorded which).

The CDR3 DNA sequence: TGTGCCACCAGTGTTTCGGGGGCCGAAAACATTCAGTACTTC. This gives the protein CATSVSGAENIQYF. V and J are TRBV24-1 and TRBJ2-4; D might be TRBD1 or TRBD2, each matching 6 bases. CDR3 length: 14 amino acids. Germline values: CDR1 KGHDR, CDR2 SFDVKD. Trimming left V 5 bases short and J 5 bases short, with 12 bases between.